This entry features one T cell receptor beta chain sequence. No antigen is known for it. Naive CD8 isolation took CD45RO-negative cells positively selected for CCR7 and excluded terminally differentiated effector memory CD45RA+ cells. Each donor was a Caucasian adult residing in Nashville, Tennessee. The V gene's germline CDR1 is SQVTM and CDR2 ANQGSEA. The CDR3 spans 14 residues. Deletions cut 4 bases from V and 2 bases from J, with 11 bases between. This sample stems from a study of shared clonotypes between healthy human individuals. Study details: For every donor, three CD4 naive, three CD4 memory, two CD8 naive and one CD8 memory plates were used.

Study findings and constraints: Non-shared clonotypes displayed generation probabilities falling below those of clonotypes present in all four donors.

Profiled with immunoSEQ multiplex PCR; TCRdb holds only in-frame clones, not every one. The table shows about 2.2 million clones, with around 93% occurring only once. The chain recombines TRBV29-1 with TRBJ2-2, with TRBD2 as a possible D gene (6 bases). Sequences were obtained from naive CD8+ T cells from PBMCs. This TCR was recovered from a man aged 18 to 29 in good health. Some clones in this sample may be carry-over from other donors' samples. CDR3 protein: CSVVVADNTGELFF. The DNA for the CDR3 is TGCAGCGTTGTGGTAGCGGATAACACCGGGGAGCTGTTTTTT.